Sequencing of this TCR beta chain was carried out in a study of blood T cell repertoires in COVID-19. At the level of the study: The analysed material was cDNA or gDNA that came from T cells, B-cell-depleted T cells, or PBMCs.

Assay: immunoSEQ multiplex PCR; the TCRdb copy retains only in-frame clones and omits some. Among a few hundred thousand clones listed, around 90% were seen once. This clone was seen a single time. The specimen sequenced was peripheral blood. This clonotype originated in a human donor in a cohort sampled during active COVID-19.

CDR3 nucleotide sequence: TGTGCCAGCAGCCCCGCGGGTAGCGGGAGTGTCACCGGGGAGCTGTTTTTT. Protein product: CASSPAGSGSVTGELFF. This rearrangement joins TRBV5-4 to TRBJ2-2; 9 bases match TRBD2. The ends lost 4 bases at V and 4 bases at J; junction bases unmatched: 11. Per the germline V gene, CDR1 is SGHNT and CDR2 is YYREEE (reference sequence). The CDR3 is 17 residues long. The full variable domain, in which reference TRBV5-4 and TRBJ2-2 provide the parts outside the CDR3, is ETGVTQSPTHLIKTRGQQVTLRCSSQSGHNTVSWYQQALGQGPQFIFQYYREEENGRGNFPPRFSGLQFPNYSSELNVNALELDDSALYLCASSPAGSGSVTGELFFGEGSRLTVL.